What follows are 10 T cell receptor beta chains derived from one specimen sequenced in a study of response to subunit inactivated influenza vaccine. Each CDR3 protein is one row after TCRdb ran MiXCR on the RT-PCR reads. The sample consists of 300,000 to 350,000 distinct CDR3 sequences, over 20% of them appearing once. Sequences were derived from PBMCs from blood, sampled less than 22 months after vaccination. The source of these receptors is a man between 45 and 75 years old who received an inactivated influenza vaccine.

The chain couples TRBV5-1 to TRBJ1-2, with 7 bases lining up with TRBD1. The junction had 12 bases not matched to a gene; V was cut back by 4 bases and J by 0 bases. This CDR3 spans 17 amino acids. Germline lookup yields CDR1 SGHRS and CDR2 YFSETQ. Written as DNA, the CDR3 is TGCGCCAGCAGCAAGACAGGGAGTGGAAGAACTAACTATGGCTACACCTTC. Encoded protein: CASSKTGSGRTNYGYTF.

The rearrangement joins TRBV5-1 to TRBJ2-5, with 7 bases fitting TRBD1. Trimming cost V 2 bases and J 3 bases; bases outside gene matches: 4. The CDR3 is 14 residues long. The germline V gene encodes CDR1 SGHRS and CDR2 YFSETQ. CDR3 sequence: CASSFGTAKETQYF. CDR3 coding DNA: TGCGCCAGCAGCTTTGGGACAGCAAAAGAGACCCAGTACTTC.

The gene calls are TRBV4-3 and TRBJ2-3; D may be TRBD1 (5 bases). The CDR3 loop spans 15 amino acids. In germline, CDR1 is LGHNA, CDR2 YSLEER. Trimming removed 0 bases at V and 4 bases at J, with 11 bases between. CDR3 nucleotide sequence: TGCGCCAGCAGCCAAGATCCAGGGATCGCAGATACGCAGTATTTT. This translates into CASSQDPGIADTQYF.

This clonotype was seen only a few times. The chain employs TRBV10-3 and TRBJ2-5; the match to TRBD2 covers 10 bases. The J segment lost 5 bases and the V segment lost 4 bases, leaving 7 bases of the junction unmatched. The CDR3 runs 15 residues. The germline CDR1 and CDR2 sequences are ENHRY and SYGVKD. In nucleotides, the CDR3 is TGTGCCATCAGTGTATCTAGCGGGGGACGCGAGACCCAGTACTTC. It yields the protein CAISVSSGGRETQYF.

This clonotype was seen more than once but under ten times. The chain links TRBV6-1 to TRBJ2-7; D is tentatively TRBD1 or TRBD2 (6 bases each). The V end was cut by 6 bases, the J end by 2 bases, with 11 bases between. Looked up from germline, CDR1 is MNHNS and CDR2 is SASEGT. CDR3 length: 13 amino acids. This chain's CDR3 is CASSRGPTYEQYF. DNA of the CDR3: TGTGCCAGCAGCCGGGGGCCGACCTACGAGCAGTACTTC.

This chain connects TRBV10-2 to TRBJ2-1; possibly TRBD2 for D (5 bases). The germline gives CDR1 WSHSY, CDR2 SAAADI. CDR3 length: 14 residues. Trimming left V 8 bases short and J 4 bases short, with 15 bases between. CDR3 nucleotide sequence: TGCGCCAGCGGGCGGACTCTCACATACAATGAGCAGTTCTTC. This encodes CASGRTLTYNEQFF.

This chain links TRBV28 with TRBJ1-1; 7 nucleotides agree with TRBD1. V shed 3 bases and J 1 base; nucleotides not matched to a gene: 14. Germline lookup yields CDR1 MDHEN and CDR2 SYDVKM. This CDR3 region has 18 residues. CDR3 residues: CASSLLVWQQGTNTEAFF. CDR3 bases: TGTGCCAGCAGTTTGTTAGTGTGGCAACAGGGGACGAACACTGAAGCTTTCTTT.

This clonotype has only a few counts. J is TRBJ1-1 and V is TRBV20-1, with 8 bases lining up with TRBD1. This CDR3 comprises 14 residues. From germline, CDR1 is DFQATT and CDR2 SNEGSKA (reference sequence). Germline trimming cut 3 bases from V and 1 base from J; bases unmatched to any gene: 4. DNA of the CDR3: TGCAGTGCTAGTCCCGGGACAGGGAACACTGAAGCTTTCTTT. Translated: CSASPGTGNTEAFF.

The CDR3: CASTGQGSSTDTQYF. In DNA, the CDR3 is TGTGCCAGCACGGGACAGGGGTCAAGCACAGATACGCAGTATTTT. The rearrangement uses TRBV2 and TRBJ2-3; 10 bases are a match to TRBD1. The germline V gene has CDR1 SNHLY and CDR2 FYNNEI. The trim removed 7 bases at V and 0 bases at J, leaving 4 bases unmatched. The CDR3 consists of 15 residues.

This rearrangement joins TRBV6-1 to TRBJ1-2; D is unclear. CDR1 MNHNS and CDR2 SASEGT come from the germline V gene. V was clipped by 5 bases and J by 7 bases, with 17 bases between them. CDR3 length: 14 residues. This CDR3 reads CASSPRREVRGYTF. The CDR3, as DNA: TGTGCCAGCAGTCCCCGTAGGGAAGTCCGTGGCTACACCTTC.